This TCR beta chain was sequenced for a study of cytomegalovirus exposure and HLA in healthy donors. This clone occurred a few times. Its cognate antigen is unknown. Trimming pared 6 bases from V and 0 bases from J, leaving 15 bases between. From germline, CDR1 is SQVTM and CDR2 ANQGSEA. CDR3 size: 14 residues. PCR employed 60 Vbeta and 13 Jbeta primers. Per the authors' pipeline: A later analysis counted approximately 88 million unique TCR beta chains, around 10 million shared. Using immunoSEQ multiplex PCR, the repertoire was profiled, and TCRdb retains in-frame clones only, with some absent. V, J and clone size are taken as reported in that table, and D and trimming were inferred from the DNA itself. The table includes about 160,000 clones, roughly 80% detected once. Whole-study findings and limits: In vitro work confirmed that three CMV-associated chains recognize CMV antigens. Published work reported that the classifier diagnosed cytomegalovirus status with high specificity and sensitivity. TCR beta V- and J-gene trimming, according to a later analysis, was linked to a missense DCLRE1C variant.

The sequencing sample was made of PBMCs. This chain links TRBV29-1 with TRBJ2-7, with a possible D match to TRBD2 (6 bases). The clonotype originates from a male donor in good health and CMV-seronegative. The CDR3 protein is CSVNDAGSSYEQYF. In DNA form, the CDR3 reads TGCAGCGTCAACGACGCGGGGAGCTCCTACGAGCAGTACTTC.